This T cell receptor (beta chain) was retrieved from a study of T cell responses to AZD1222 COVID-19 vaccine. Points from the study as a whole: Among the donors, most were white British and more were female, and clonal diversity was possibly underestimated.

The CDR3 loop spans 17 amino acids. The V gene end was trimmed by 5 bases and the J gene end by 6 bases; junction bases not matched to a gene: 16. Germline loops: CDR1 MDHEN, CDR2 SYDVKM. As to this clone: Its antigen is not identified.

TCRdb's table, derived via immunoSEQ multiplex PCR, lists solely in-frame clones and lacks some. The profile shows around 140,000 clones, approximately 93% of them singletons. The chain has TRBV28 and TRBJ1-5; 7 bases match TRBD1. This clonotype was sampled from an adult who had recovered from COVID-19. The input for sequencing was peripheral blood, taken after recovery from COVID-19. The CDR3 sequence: CASSLLRPTGASQPQHF. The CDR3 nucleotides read TGTGCCAGCAGTCTCCTCAGGCCAACAGGGGCGAGTCAGCCCCAGCATTTT. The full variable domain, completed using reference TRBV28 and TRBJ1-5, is DVKVTQSSRYLVKRTGEKVFLECVQDMDHENMFWYRQDPGLGLRLIYFSYDVKMKEKGDIPEGYSVSREKKERFSLILESASTNQTSMYLCASSLLRPTGASQPQHFGDGTRLSIL.